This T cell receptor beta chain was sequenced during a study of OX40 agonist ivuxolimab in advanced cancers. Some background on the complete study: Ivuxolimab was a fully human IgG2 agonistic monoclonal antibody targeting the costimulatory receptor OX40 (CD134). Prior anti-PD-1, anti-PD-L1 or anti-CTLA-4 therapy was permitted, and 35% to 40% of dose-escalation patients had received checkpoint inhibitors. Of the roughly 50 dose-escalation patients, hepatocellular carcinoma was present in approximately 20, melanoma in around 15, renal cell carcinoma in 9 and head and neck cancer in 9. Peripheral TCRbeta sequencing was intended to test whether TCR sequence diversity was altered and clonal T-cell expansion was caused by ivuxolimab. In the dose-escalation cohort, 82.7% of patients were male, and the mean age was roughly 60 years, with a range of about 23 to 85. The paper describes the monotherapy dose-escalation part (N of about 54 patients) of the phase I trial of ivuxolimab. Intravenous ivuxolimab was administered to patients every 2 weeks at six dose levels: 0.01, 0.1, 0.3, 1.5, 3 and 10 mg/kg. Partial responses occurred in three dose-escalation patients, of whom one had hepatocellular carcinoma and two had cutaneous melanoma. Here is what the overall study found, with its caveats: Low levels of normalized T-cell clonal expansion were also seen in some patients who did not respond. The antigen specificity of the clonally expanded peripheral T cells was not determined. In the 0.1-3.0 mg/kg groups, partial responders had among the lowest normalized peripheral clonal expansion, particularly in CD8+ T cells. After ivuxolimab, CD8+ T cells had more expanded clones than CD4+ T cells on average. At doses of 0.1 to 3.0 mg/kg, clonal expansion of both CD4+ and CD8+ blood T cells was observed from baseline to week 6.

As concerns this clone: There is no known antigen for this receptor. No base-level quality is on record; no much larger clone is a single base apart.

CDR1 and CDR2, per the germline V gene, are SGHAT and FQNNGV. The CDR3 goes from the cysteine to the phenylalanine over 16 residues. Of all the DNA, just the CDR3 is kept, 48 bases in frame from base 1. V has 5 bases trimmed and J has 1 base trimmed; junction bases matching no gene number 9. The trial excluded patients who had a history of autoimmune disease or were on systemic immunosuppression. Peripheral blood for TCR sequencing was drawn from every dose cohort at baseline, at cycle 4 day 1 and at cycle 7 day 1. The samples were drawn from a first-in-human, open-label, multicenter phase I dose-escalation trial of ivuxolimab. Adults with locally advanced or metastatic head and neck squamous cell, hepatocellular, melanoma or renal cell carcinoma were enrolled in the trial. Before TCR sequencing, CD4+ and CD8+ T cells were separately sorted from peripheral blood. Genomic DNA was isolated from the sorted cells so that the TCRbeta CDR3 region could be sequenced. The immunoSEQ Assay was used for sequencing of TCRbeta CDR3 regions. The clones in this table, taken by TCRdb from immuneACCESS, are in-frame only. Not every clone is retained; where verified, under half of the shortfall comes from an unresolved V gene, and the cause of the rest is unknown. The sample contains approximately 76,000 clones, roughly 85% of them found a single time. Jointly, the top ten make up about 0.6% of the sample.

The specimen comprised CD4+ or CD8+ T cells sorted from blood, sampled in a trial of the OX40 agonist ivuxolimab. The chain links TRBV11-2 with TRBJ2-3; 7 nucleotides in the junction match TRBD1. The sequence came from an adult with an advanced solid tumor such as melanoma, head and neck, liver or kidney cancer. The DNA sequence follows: TGTGCCAGCAGCACGGGGACAGATACACGCACAGATACGCAGTATTTT. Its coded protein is CASSTGTDTRTDTQYF. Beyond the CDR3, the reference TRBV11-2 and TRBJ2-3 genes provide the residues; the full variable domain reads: EAGVAQSPRYKIIEKRQSVAFWCNPISGHATLYWYQQILGQGPKLLIQFQNNGVVDDSQLPKDRFSAERLKGVDSTLKIQPAKLEDSAVYLCASSTGTDTRTDTQYFGPGTRLTVL.